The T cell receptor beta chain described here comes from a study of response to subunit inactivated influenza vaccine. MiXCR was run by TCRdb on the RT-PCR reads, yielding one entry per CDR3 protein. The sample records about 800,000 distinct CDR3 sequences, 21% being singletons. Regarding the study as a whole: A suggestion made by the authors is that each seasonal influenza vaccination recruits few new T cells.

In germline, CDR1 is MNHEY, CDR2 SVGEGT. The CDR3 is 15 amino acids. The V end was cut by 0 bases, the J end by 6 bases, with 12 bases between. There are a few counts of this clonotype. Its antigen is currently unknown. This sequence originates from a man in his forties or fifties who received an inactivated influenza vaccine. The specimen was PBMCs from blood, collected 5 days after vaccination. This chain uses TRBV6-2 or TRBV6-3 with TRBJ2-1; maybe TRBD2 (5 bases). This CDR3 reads CASSYSIVEGNEQFF. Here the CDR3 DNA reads TGTGCCAGCAGTTACTCGATTGTAGAGGGCAATGAGCAGTTCTTC.